A selection of T cell receptor beta chains follows, all from one sample in a study of a mutant IDH1 vaccine in newly diagnosed glioma. Generated by immunoSEQ multiplex PCR, the TCRdb table keeps only in-frame clones and is missing some. Of about 50,000 clones detected, less than 90% appear once; the ten largest clones hold roughly 4%. No antigen has been identified for these receptors. This specimen was PBMCs, taken from a glioma patient whose treatment included an IDH1 peptide vaccine. The receptors derive from a woman under 30 with glioma. Each CDR3 is given without its conserved first and last residue.

cdr3_aa | j_call | v_call
ASSGGGTHYGYT | TRBJ1-2 | TRBV28
ASSISTTGGYGYT | TRBJ1-2 | TRBV11-2
ASSDGTFYEQY | TRBJ2-7 | TRBV2
ASSVSGGGVNIQY | TRBJ2-4 | TRBV9
ASSPSGGARDTQY | TRBJ2-3 | TRBV9
ASSIWVPRASTDTQY | TRBJ2-3 | TRBV19
ASSYALTNQPQH | TRBJ1-5 | TRBV27
ASSQAGTPGNTIY | TRBJ1-3 | TRBV4-2
ASSIRGLGGDPY | TRBJ2-7 | TRBV6-1
ASSQNRDRGRTYGYT | TRBJ1-2 | TRBV7-2
ASSPGGGAYGYT | TRBJ1-2 | TRBV6-5
ASSSLAGGLAEQF | TRBJ2-1 | TRBV6-4
ASSLGGQGAAGNTIY | TRBJ1-3 | TRBV7-2
ASKTRDEGNSPLH | TRBJ1-6 | TRBV19
ASSYSGRNTEAF | TRBJ1-1 | TRBV6-5
ASSLSGTNEKLF | TRBJ1-4 | TRBV5-1
ASSLTGDEQY | TRBJ2-7 | TRBV6-1
ASSLFAGGGNGYT | TRBJ1-2 | TRBV27
ASSLGPRGEKLF | TRBJ1-4 | TRBV5-5
ASSRGHQETQY | TRBJ2-5 | TRBV11-2
ASSQDLASGLQETQY | TRBJ2-5 | TRBV4-2
ASSYGTGGNQPQH | TRBJ1-5 | TRBV27
ASTPSRQTKNIQY | TRBJ2-4 | TRBV5-6
ASSQFQTSGGEQF | TRBJ2-1 | TRBV4-2
ASSVQGAYTEAF | TRBJ1-1 | TRBV27
SVEPGQGLDIQY | TRBJ2-4 | TRBV29-1
ASSESRGLGGYT | TRBJ1-2 | TRBV10-2
AIRGSTDTQY | TRBJ2-3 | TRBV10-3
ASRAWGTGYGYT | TRBJ1-2 | TRBV6-1
SVEEGGFEQY | TRBJ2-7 | TRBV29-1
ASSLGQGHTGELF | TRBJ2-2 | TRBV11-1
ASSRGWTEAF | TRBJ1-1 | TRBV7-2
ASSFLRLGRQNGYT | TRBJ1-2 | TRBV27
ASSPVRNNSGNTIY | TRBJ1-3 | TRBV7-9
ASSERGEPYGELF | TRBJ2-2 | TRBV9
ASSGWEGWY | TRBJ1-3 | TRBV28
ASSLAPPSGRAGELF | TRBJ2-2 | TRBV11-2
AISDPSGANVLT | TRBJ2-6 | TRBV10-3
ASSRGRSNEKLF | TRBJ1-4 | TRBV6-5
ASSTGYTEAF | TRBJ1-1 | TRBV5-1
ASSVEASGPVRSY | TRBJ2-7 | TRBV5-1
ASSPTTGGTGNTIY | TRBJ1-3 | TRBV18
ASSKGQGGYT | TRBJ1-2 | TRBV6-5
ASSLRDRVGEAF | TRBJ1-1 | TRBV27
ASSQGQGADEQF | TRBJ2-1 | TRBV5-4
ASSGQIYEQY | TRBJ2-7 | TRBV2
ASSQERVPPEIEQY | TRBJ2-7 | TRBV4-3
ASSLGSSGTGAKDTQY | TRBJ2-3 | TRBV7-9
AISPDRIHPNEQF | TRBJ2-1 | TRBV10-3
ASSPFLGTGLNQPQH | TRBJ1-5 | TRBV6-4
ASSGGTAISYEQY | TRBJ2-7 | TRBV13